This T cell receptor (beta chain) was obtained from a study of cytomegalovirus exposure and HLA in healthy donors. The CDR3 covers 14 residues. CDR1 and CDR2 (germline): MNHEY, SVGAGI. The V and J ends lost 2 bases and 1 base respectively, with 9 bases between them. TCRdb keeps only in-frame clones here, not all; method: immunoSEQ multiplex PCR. The profile shows more than 95,000 clones, 85% to 90% of them singletons. This clone was found a few times. The receptor comes from a woman between 18 and 30 years old in good health and CMV-seronegative. This chain joins TRBV6-5 and TRBJ2-7, with D possibly TRBD1 on 6 matching bases. Input material: PBMCs. The CDR3 reads CASSYTQGSYEQYF. In nucleotides, the CDR3 is TGTGCCAGCAGTTACACACAGGGTTCCTACGAGCAGTACTTC.